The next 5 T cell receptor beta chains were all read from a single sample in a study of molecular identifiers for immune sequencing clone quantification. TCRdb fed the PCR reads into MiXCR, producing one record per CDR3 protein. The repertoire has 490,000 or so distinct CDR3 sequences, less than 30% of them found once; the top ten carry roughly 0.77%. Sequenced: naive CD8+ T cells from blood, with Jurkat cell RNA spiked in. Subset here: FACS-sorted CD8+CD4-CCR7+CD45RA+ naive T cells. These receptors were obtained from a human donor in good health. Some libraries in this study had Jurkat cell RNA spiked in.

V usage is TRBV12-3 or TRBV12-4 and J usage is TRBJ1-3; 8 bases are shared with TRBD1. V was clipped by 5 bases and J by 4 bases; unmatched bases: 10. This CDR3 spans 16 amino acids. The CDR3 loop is CASSEAGGALGNTIYF. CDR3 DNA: TGTGCCAGCAGTGAAGCAGGGGGCGCGTTGGGAAACACCATATATTTT.

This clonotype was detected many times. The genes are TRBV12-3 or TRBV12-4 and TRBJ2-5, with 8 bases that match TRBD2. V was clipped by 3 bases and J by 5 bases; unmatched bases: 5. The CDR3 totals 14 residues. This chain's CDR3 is CASSLSGGGETQYF. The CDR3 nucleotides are TGTGCCAGCAGTTTGAGCGGGGGAGGCGAGACCCAGTACTTC.

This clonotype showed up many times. CDR3 nucleotides: TGTGCCAGCAGTTTTTTTGGCTCTGCCGGGGAGCTGTTTTTT. Translating it yields CASSFFGSAGELFF. This chain connects TRBV12-3 or TRBV12-4 to TRBJ2-2; D is unclear. Trimming took off 3 bases at V and 6 bases at J, with 11 bases between the two ends. The CDR3 has 14 amino acids.

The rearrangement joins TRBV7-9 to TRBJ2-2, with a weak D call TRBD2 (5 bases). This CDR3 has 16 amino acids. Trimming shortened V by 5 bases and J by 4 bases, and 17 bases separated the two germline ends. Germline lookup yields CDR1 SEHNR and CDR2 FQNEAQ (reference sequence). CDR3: CASSIAGRLSTGELFF. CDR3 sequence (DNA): TGTGCCAGCAGCATCGCGGGCAGGCTAAGCACCGGGGAGCTGTTTTTT.

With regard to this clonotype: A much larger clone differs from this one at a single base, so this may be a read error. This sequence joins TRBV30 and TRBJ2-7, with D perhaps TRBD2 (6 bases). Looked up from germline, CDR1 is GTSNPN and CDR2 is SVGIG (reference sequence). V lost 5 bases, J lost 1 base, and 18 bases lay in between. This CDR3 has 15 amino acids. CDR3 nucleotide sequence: TGTGCCTGGTGGACGACCGGGACTTCATCCTACGAGCAGTACTTC. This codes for CAWWTTGTSSYEQYF. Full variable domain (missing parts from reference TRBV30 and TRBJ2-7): SQTIHQWPATLVQPVGSPLSLECTVEGTSNPNLYWYRQAAGRGLQLLFYSVGIGQISSEVPQNLSASRPQDRQFILSSKKLLLSDSGFYLCAWWTTGTSSYEQYFGPGTRLTVT.